This T cell receptor (beta chain) appears in the sequencing data of a study of OX40 agonist ivuxolimab in advanced cancers. Study-wide context: Patients undergoing dose escalation presented with hepatocellular carcinoma, melanoma, renal cell or head and neck cancer. Of mixed ages from about 23 to 85 and averaging 60 years, the group was around 78% male. Participants could have had prior anti-PD-1, anti-PD-L1 or anti-CTLA-4 therapy, and roughly 40% had some. The study, taken as a whole, reports: Fewer expanded clones were found on average in CD4+ than in CD8+ T cells.

Here immunoSEQ multiplex PCR was the method, and the copy in TCRdb shows in-frame clones only, minus some. This sample yields under 85,000 clones, of which over 70% are seen a single time; nearly 0.55% belongs to the top ten. Note on this clone: Its antigen is unknown.

The germline CDR1 and CDR2 sequences are LGHNA and YSLEER. V gave up 5 bases and J gave up 4 bases, with 14 bases separating them. CDR3 length: 15 amino acids. The origin of this receptor is an adult with an advanced solid tumor such as melanoma, head and neck, liver or kidney cancer. The rearrangement uses TRBV4-3 and TRBJ2-2; D not certain. The sequencing here drew on CD4+ or CD8+ T cells sorted from blood, taken in a trial of the OX40 agonist ivuxolimab. CDR3 amino acids: CASSSESLGTGELFF. CDR3 nucleotide sequence: TGCGCCAGCAGCTCGGAGAGTTTGGGCACCGGGGAGCTGTTTTTT.